The present TCR beta chain was sequenced within a study of T cell repertoires in cytomegalovirus infection. Study summary: CMV infection plus the matching HLA type was flagged by public TCR beta signatures.

This clonotype occurred a few times. Antigen: not known. Via MiXCR, TCRdb re-called the reads, giving one row per CDR3 protein. The sample gives 640,000 or so distinct CDR3 sequences, roughly a third of which show up once; about 20% is in the top ten. Study-wide findings and caveats: Summed frequency of public TCR beta families distinguished CMV carriers with the relevant HLA.

The CDR3 length is 12 residues. V was trimmed by 10 bases and J by 8 bases, leaving 15 bases between them. The germline V gene has CDR1 ENHRY and CDR2 SYGVKD. The receptor was isolated from a human donor in good health (CMV status not recorded). Some clones in this sample may be carry-over from other donors' samples. The sample consisted of cultured PBMCs, taken from culture after CMV antigen stimulation. This sequence joins TRBV10-3 and TRBJ2-1; TRBD2 is a possible D gene (5 bases). The DNA for the CDR3 is TGTGCCACCGGGGTACAGCGTGATGAGCAGTTCTTC. It is translated as CATGVQRDEQFF.